This TCR beta chain originates from a study of OX40 agonist ivuxolimab in advanced cancers. For the study at large: Patients receiving dose escalation had hepatocellular carcinoma, melanoma, renal cell or head and neck cancer.

The data were produced by immunoSEQ multiplex PCR, yet TCRdb's version contains in-frame clones alone and is incomplete. The repertoire holds approximately 90,000 clones, with about 90% as singletons. Specimen: CD4+ or CD8+ T cells sorted from blood, collected in a trial of the OX40 agonist ivuxolimab. The sequence came from an adult with an advanced solid tumor such as melanoma, head and neck, liver or kidney cancer.

The CDR3 is CASSKVGGNTEAFF. The DNA for the CDR3 is TGTGCCAGCAGCAAAGTGGGAGGGAACACTGAAGCTTTCTTT. The chain uses TRBV11-2 and TRBJ1-1; D call uncertain. Germline CDR1 and CDR2: SGHAT and FQNNGV. Trimming took 5 bases from V and 1 from J, leaving 11 bases between them. This CDR3 is built from 14 residues. The entire variable domain, with the rest obtained from reference TRBV11-2 and TRBJ1-1, is as follows: EAGVAQSPRYKIIEKRQSVAFWCNPISGHATLYWYQQILGQGPKLLIQFQNNGVVDDSQLPKDRFSAERLKGVDSTLKIQPAKLEDSAVYLCASSKVGGNTEAFFGQGTRLTVV.